This is a list of T cell receptor beta chains from one sample in a study of shared clonotypes between healthy human individuals. The assay was immunoSEQ multiplex PCR, and TCRdb's table has in-frame clones only and misses some. Of about 2.4 million clones in the sample, under 95% were seen once. Sequencing was carried out using naive CD4+ T cells from PBMCs. These receptors came from a man aged 18 to 35 in good health. Some clones in this sample may be carry-over from other donors' samples. CDR3s include the opening cysteine and the closing phenylalanine or tryptophan. The D gene is left open where the match is weak. Size values are once, few and many counts, or a class for expanded clones, and some rows have none.

J,V,size,D,CDR3,DNA
TRBJ1-1,TRBV7-3,.,TRBD1,CASSLDRQTEAFF,TGTGCCAGCAGCCTGGACAGGCAAACTGAAGCTTTCTTT
TRBJ1-6,TRBV5-1,.,TRBD1,CASSWDRGASPLHF,TGCGCCAGCAGCTGGGACAGGGGTGCCTCACCCCTCCACTTT
TRBJ2-6,TRBV19,.,.,CASSSNSGANVLTF,TGTGCCAGTAGTAGTAACTCTGGGGCCAACGTCCTGACTTTC
TRBJ2-4,TRBV9,.,TRBD2,CASSFGTSGIRNIQYF,TGTGCCAGCAGCTTCGGGACTAGCGGGATCCGCAACATTCAGTACTTC
TRBJ1-1,TRBV28,.,.,CASGGSTTEAFF,TGTGCCAGCGGGGGTTCGACCACTGAAGCTTTCTTT
TRBJ2-1,TRBV27,.,TRBD2,CASSFEAGGYNEQFF,TGTGCCAGCAGTTTTGAGGCGGGAGGGTACAATGAGCAGTTCTTC
TRBJ1-1,TRBV5-4,.,.,CASSLIGGTEAFF,TGTGCCAGCAGCTTGATAGGGGGCACTGAAGCTTTCTTT
TRBJ1-4,TRBV11-2,.,.,CASSLVRGNEKLFF,TGTGCCAGCAGCTTAGTCAGGGGAAATGAAAAACTGTTTTTT
TRBJ2-5,TRBV6-1,.,.,CATGWARQETQYF,TGTGCCACCGGGTGGGCCAGGCAAGAGACCCAGTACTTC
TRBJ2-3,TRBV7-2,.,.,CASSSLDTQYF,TGTGCCAGCAGCTCTTTGGATACGCAGTATTTT
TRBJ2-2,TRBV10-2,once,TRBD2,CASNHRGLRGELFF,TGCGCCAGCAATCACCGGGGACTAAGGGGGGAGCTGTTTTTT
TRBJ2-3,TRBV6-1,.,TRBD1,CASRTGQGLTDTQYF,TGTGCCAGCAGGACGGGACAGGGCCTCACAGATACGCAGTATTTT
TRBJ1-5,TRBV10-3,.,.,CAISDRQGSNQPQHF,TGTGCCATCAGTGACAGGCAGGGTAGCAATCAGCCCCAGCATTTT
TRBJ2-5,TRBV5-1,.,.,CASSGGGASEETQYF,TGCGCCAGCAGCGGCGGAGGGGCCTCGGAGGAGACCCAGTACTTC
TRBJ1-4,TRBV30,.,TRBD1,CAWSVGTGSLQKLFF,TGTGCCTGGAGTGTTGGGACAGGGTCACTACAAAAACTGTTTTTT
TRBJ1-1,TRBV2,.,.,CASSPTRGTEAFF,TGTGCCAGCAGCCCCACGAGGGGCACTGAAGCTTTCTTT
TRBJ2-3,TRBV5-1,.,TRBD2,CASSFSGWGADTQYF,TGCGCCAGCAGCTTTAGCGGGTGGGGGGCAGATACGCAGTATTTT
TRBJ2-1,TRBV5-1,.,TRBD1,CASSPGTGNNEQFF,TGCGCCAGCAGCCCAGGGACAGGGAACAATGAGCAGTTCTTC
TRBJ2-3,TRBV28,.,TRBD2,CASSRLAGVKDTQYF,TGTGCCAGCAGCAGACTAGCGGGAGTGAAAGATACGCAGTATTTT
TRBJ2-1,TRBV5-8,.,.,CASSLDSYNEQFF,TGTGCCAGCAGCTTGGATTCCTACAATGAGCAGTTCTTC
TRBJ2-7,TRBV7-2,.,.,CASSLARNYEQYF,TGTGCCAGCAGCTTAGCGCGCAACTACGAGCAGTACTTC
TRBJ1-1,TRBV5-6,once,.,CASSSVGRVNTEAFF,TGTGCCAGCAGCTCGGTGGGCAGGGTAAACACTGAAGCTTTCTTT
TRBJ2-1,TRBV2,.,.,CASKWGGTANNEQFF,TGTGCCAGCAAATGGGGGGGGACAGCTAATAATGAGCAGTTCTTC
TRBJ2-7,TRBV28,.,.,CASSLAPALGEQYF,TGTGCCAGCAGTTTAGCCCCCGCGTTAGGCGAGCAGTACTTC
TRBJ1-2,TRBV28,once,.,CASSGTAYGYTF,TGTGCCAGTTCCGGGACGGCCTATGGCTACACCTTC
TRBJ2-2,TRBV21-1,.,.,CASGLDGNTGELFF,TGTGCCAGCGGCTTAGACGGGAACACCGGGGAGCTGTTTTTT
TRBJ2-3,TRBV28,.,.,CASSFRAPTDTQYF,TGTGCCAGCAGTTTCAGGGCCCCCACAGATACGCAGTATTTT
TRBJ2-3,TRBV10-1,.,TRBD2,CASSALAGDVRDTQYF,TGCGCCAGCAGTGCCCTAGCGGGGGATGTAAGAGATACGCAGTATTTT
TRBJ2-3,TRBV5-1,.,.,CASSLEGTTDTQYF,TGCGCCAGCAGCTTGGAGGGGACCACAGATACGCAGTATTTT
TRBJ1-1,TRBV5-1,.,.,CASSLLFSEPNTEAFF,TGCGCCAGCAGCTTGCTTTTCTCTGAGCCGAACACTGAAGCTTTCTTT
TRBJ1-4,TRBV5-6,.,.,CASSLALPGANEKLFF,TGTGCCAGCAGCTTGGCACTGCCTGGGGCCAATGAAAAACTGTTTTTT
TRBJ2-7,TRBV6-5,.,TRBD2,CASRQSGLAGYEQYF,TGTGCCAGCAGACAATCGGGACTAGCGGGCTACGAGCAGTACTTC
TRBJ2-7,TRBV7-3,.,.,CASSLGGDYEQYF,TGTGCCAGCAGCCTTGGGGGAGACTACGAGCAGTACTTC
TRBJ2-2,TRBV11-3,.,TRBD2,CASSLGGAGGLNTGELFF,TGTGCCAGCAGCTTAGGGGGAGCGGGAGGCCTCAACACCGGGGAGCTGTTTTTT
TRBJ2-3,TRBV2,.,.,CASSMGPSTDTQYF,TGTGCCAGCAGTATGGGTCCTAGCACAGATACGCAGTATTTT
TRBJ2-6,TRBV28,.,.,CASSLAQGFGANVLTF,TGTGCCAGCAGTTTAGCACAGGGTTTTGGGGCCAACGTCCTGACTTTC
TRBJ2-3,TRBV15,once,.,CATSRGATDTQYF,TGTGCCACCAGCAGGGGGGCCACAGATACGCAGTATTTT
TRBJ2-5,TRBV7-6,.,.,CASSSMTGTQTQYF,TGTGCCAGCAGCTCCATGACGGGGACTCAGACCCAGTACTTC
TRBJ2-7,TRBV6-5,.,.,CASSYSGTLSYEQYF,TGTGCCAGCAGTTACTCAGGGACTCTATCCTACGAGCAGTACTTC
TRBJ2-7,TRBV7-9,.,.,CASSYSRLEQYF,TGTGCCAGCAGCTACAGCCGGCTAGAGCAGTACTTC
TRBJ2-5,TRBV27,.,.,CASSRNPEETQYF,TGTGCCAGCAGCCGTAACCCCGAAGAGACCCAGTACTTC
TRBJ2-1,TRBV7-2,.,TRBD2,CASSLFFSGSYNEQFF,TGTGCCAGCAGCTTATTTTTCAGCGGGAGTTATAATGAGCAGTTCTTC